This TCR beta chain is from a study of response to subunit inactivated influenza vaccine. In TCRdb, the RT-PCR reads were re-called with MiXCR into one record per CDR3 protein. The table shows about 570,000 distinct CDR3 sequences, with about an eighth occurring only once. This CDR3 spans 17 amino acids. Trimming at V came to 3 bases and at J to 5 bases, leaving 9 bases not matched to a gene. Study conclusions and caveats: It was the authors' suggestion that each seasonal influenza vaccination recruits few new T cells.

This clonotype was seen a few times. Its antigen remains unidentified. The chain uses TRBV12-3 or TRBV12-4 and TRBJ2-5; TRBD2 matches at 13 bases. Sample: PBMCs from blood, taken on the day of vaccination. The clonotype was recovered from a man aged 50 to 60 who received an inactivated influenza vaccine. CDR3 in DNA: TGTGCCAGCAGTTTCCTGGGACTAGCGGGATATGAGGAGACCCAGTACTTC. This encodes CASSFLGLAGYEETQYF.